The T cell receptor (beta chain) described here comes from a study of T cell responses to AZD1222 COVID-19 vaccine. General study points: It was only a handful of AZD1222 recipients who were seropositive at baseline. Donors in the cohort were predominantly white British and more often female, and clonal diversity was possibly underestimated. Across spike, vaccine-associated CD4 TCRs were found, dominant at 160-218 and 743-854. None of the repertoires were sampled until the peak T cell response had passed.

In the case of this clone: Its specificity is unknown.

The CDR3 spans 14 residues. CDR1 is SNHLY and CDR2 is FYNNEI in the germline V gene. Losses at the gene ends were 8 bases for V and 5 bases for J; bases not matched to a gene: 6. Method: immunoSEQ multiplex PCR; TCRdb's copy keeps in-frame clones and lacks some. The table lists 120,000 to 150,000 clones, 70% to 90% of them singletons. The V call is TRBV2, the J call TRBJ2-5; TRBD1 matches 12 bases. The clonotype originates from an adult in good health. This specimen consisted of peripheral blood, obtained on day 0 of AZD1222 vaccination. The CDR3 region has the DNA TGTGCCAGCGTGCGGGACAGGGGGCCGGAGACCCAGTACTTC. Its translation is CASVRDRGPETQYF.